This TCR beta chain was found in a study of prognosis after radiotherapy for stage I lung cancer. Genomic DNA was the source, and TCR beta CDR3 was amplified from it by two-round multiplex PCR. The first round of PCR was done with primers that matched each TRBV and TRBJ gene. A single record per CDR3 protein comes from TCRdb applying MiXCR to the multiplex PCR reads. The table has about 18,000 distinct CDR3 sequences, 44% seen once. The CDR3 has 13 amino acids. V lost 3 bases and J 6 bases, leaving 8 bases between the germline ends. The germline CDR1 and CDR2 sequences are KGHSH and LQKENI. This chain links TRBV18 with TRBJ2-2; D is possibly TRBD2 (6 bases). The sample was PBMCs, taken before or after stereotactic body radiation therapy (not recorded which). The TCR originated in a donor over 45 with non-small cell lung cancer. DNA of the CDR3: TGTGCCAGCTCACCGACTAGTTCCGGGGAGCTGTTTTTT. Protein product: CASSPTSSGELFF. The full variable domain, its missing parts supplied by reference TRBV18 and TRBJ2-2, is NAGVMQNPRHLVRRRGQEARLRCSPMKGHSHVYWYRQLPEEGLKFMVYLQKENIIDESGMPKERFSAEFPKEGPSILRIQQVVRGDSAAYFCASSPTSSGELFFGEGSRLTVL.